This entry features one T cell receptor beta chain sequence. With V trimmed by 4 bases and J by 2 bases, 6 bases remained unmatched. CDR3 length equals 14 residues. Per the germline V gene, CDR1 is SGHDT and CDR2 is YYEEEE. The sample belongs to a study of blood T cell repertoires in COVID-19. Methods used by the authors: Scientists estimated how many nucleated cells there were by amplifying reference gene primers. Some clones are missing from TCRdb's copy, which holds only in-frame ones; the method was immunoSEQ multiplex PCR. The V and J calls and the clone size are those of that table, but D and trimming were determined from the DNA. The sample yields 250,000 to 350,000 clones, around 92% seen once.

J is TRBJ2-7 and V is TRBV5-6; 7 nucleotides match TRBD2. Material: peripheral blood. The clonotype originates from a man aged 18 to 30 who had recovered from COVID-19. The CDR3: CASSVSGTPYEQYF. CDR3 in DNA: TGTGCCAGCAGCGTAAGCGGGACCCCCTACGAGCAGTACTTC.